This TCR beta chain is from a study of cytomegalovirus exposure and HLA in healthy donors. The V and J ends lost 5 bases and 3 bases, in that order; junction bases with no gene match: 1. This CDR3 has 13 amino acids. Looked up from germline, CDR1 is SGHAT and CDR2 is FQNNGV. With 60 Vbeta and 13 Jbeta primers, the PCR was carried out. The protocol was immunoSEQ multiplex PCR, while the TCRdb copy is restricted to in-frame clones and leaves out a portion. This table has about 67,000 clones, approximately 67% appearing once. The chain employs TRBV11-2 and TRBJ2-5; TRBD1 matches at 9 bases. The sequence derives from a woman between 25 and 40 years old in good health and CMV-seronegative. The specimen was PBMCs. The CDR3 loop is CASSRDREETQYF. For the CDR3, the DNA is TGTGCCAGCAGCCGGGACAGGGAAGAGACCCAGTACTTC.